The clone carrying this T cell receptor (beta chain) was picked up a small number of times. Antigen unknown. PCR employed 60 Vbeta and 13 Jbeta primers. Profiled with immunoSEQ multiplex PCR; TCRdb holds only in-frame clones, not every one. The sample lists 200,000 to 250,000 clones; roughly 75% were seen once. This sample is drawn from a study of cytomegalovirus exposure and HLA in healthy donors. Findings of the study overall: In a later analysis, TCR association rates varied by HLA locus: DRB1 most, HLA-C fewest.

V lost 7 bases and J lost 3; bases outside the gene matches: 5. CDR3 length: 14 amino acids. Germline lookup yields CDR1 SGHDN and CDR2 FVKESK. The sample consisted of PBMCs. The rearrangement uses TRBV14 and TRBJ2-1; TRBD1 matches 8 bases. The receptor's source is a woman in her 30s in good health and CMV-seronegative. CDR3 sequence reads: CASKPGTGYNEQFF. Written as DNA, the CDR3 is TGTGCCAGCAAACCAGGGACAGGCTACAATGAGCAGTTCTTC.